The rows below give T cell receptor beta chains drawn from one sample of a study of T cell responses to AZD1222 COVID-19 vaccine. Produced via immunoSEQ multiplex PCR; TCRdb's table is partial and in-frame only. This sample has 150,000 to 200,000 clones, with around 90% found just once. Sequencing used peripheral blood, obtained 28 days after the second AZD1222 dose. The receptor set was obtained from an adult who received the AZD1222 COVID-19 vaccine. Both conserved end residues are part of each CDR3. Each record gives: CDR3 length, J gene, V gene, CDR3 protein.

CDR3 length: 17; J gene: TRBJ1-2; V gene: TRBV19; CDR3 protein: CASRGGDRGVRLYGYTF
CDR3 length: 16; J gene: TRBJ2-3; V gene: TRBV4-3; CDR3 protein: CASSHGTSGAHDTQYF
CDR3 length: 15; J gene: TRBJ2-7; V gene: TRBV19; CDR3 protein: CASSIVRAAGYEQYF
CDR3 length: 16; J gene: TRBJ2-1; V gene: TRBV7-9; CDR3 protein: CASSSASGGTYNEQFF
CDR3 length: 15; J gene: TRBJ1-4; V gene: TRBV28; CDR3 protein: CASSLRAGGNEKLFF
CDR3 length: 15; J gene: TRBJ2-3; V gene: TRBV6-5; CDR3 protein: CASRVAGASTDTQYF
CDR3 length: 14; J gene: TRBJ1-5; V gene: TRBV6-5; CDR3 protein: CASHLEGQKQPQHF
CDR3 length: 15; J gene: TRBJ1-4; V gene: TRBV5-1; CDR3 protein: CASSWGTASNEKLFF
CDR3 length: 13; J gene: TRBJ1-2; V gene: TRBV9; CDR3 protein: CASSVERGHGYTF
CDR3 length: 13; J gene: TRBJ1-2; V gene: TRBV5-1; CDR3 protein: CASRLQGNYGYTF
CDR3 length: 15; J gene: TRBJ2-7; V gene: TRBV28; CDR3 protein: CASSFGGPSSYEQYF
CDR3 length: 15; J gene: TRBJ1-6; V gene: TRBV27; CDR3 protein: CASSPLDSYNSPLHF
CDR3 length: 13; J gene: TRBJ1-3; V gene: TRBV6-5; CDR3 protein: CASSYSTETRLPF
CDR3 length: 14; J gene: TRBJ1-5; V gene: TRBV7-9; CDR3 protein: CASSLVGSDQPQHF
CDR3 length: 18; J gene: TRBJ2-7; V gene: TRBV3-1/TRBV3-2; CDR3 protein: CASSQDRPGGGALHEQYF
CDR3 length: 15; J gene: TRBJ1-1; V gene: TRBV5-1; CDR3 protein: CASTLGPGSNTEAFF
CDR3 length: 16; J gene: TRBJ1-2; V gene: TRBV7-9; CDR3 protein: CASSSSRQGPRGDYTF
CDR3 length: 16; J gene: TRBJ2-2; V gene: TRBV5-1; CDR3 protein: CASSWVMSPGTGELFF
CDR3 length: 12; J gene: TRBJ1-3; V gene: TRBV12-3/TRBV12-4; CDR3 protein: CASRGTGNTIYF
CDR3 length: 19; J gene: TRBJ2-2; V gene: TRBV13; CDR3 protein: CASSPSLLAGGLNTGELFF
CDR3 length: 14; J gene: TRBJ2-3; V gene: TRBV25-1; CDR3 protein: CASSDYTGSDTQYF
CDR3 length: 14; J gene: TRBJ1-2; V gene: TRBV15; CDR3 protein: CATSRDRGLYGYTF
CDR3 length: 14; J gene: TRBJ2-3; V gene: TRBV30; CDR3 protein: CAWGTSGGTDTQYF
CDR3 length: 16; J gene: TRBJ2-1; V gene: TRBV29-1; CDR3 protein: CSATPFRDTSYNEQFF
CDR3 length: 15; J gene: TRBJ2-3; V gene: TRBV25-1; CDR3 protein: CASSELAASTDTQYF
CDR3 length: 16; J gene: TRBJ2-2; V gene: TRBV18; CDR3 protein: CASSPRPKMNTGELFF
CDR3 length: 16; J gene: TRBJ2-7; V gene: TRBV18; CDR3 protein: CASSPFIGQGAYEQYF
CDR3 length: 16; J gene: TRBJ1-1; V gene: TRBV3-1/TRBV3-2; CDR3 protein: CASSQRQGHMNTEAFF
CDR3 length: 14; J gene: TRBJ2-1; V gene: TRBV9; CDR3 protein: CASSVAGGLNEQFF
CDR3 length: 15; J gene: TRBJ2-7; V gene: TRBV6-5; CDR3 protein: CAIRLGQGQVYEQYF
CDR3 length: 18; J gene: TRBJ1-5; V gene: TRBV6-1; CDR3 protein: CASSEPGQGIGGNQPQHF
CDR3 length: 13; J gene: TRBJ1-1; V gene: TRBV5-1; CDR3 protein: CASSLVPRSEAFF
CDR3 length: 12; J gene: TRBJ2-7; V gene: TRBV30; CDR3 protein: CASHPGGYEQYF
CDR3 length: 17; J gene: TRBJ1-2; V gene: TRBV5-1; CDR3 protein: CASSLNGGANPNYGYTF
CDR3 length: 13; J gene: TRBJ1-4; V gene: TRBV27; CDR3 protein: CASSLWQNEKLFF
CDR3 length: 16; J gene: TRBJ2-2; V gene: TRBV4-2; CDR3 protein: CASSQEIRSNTGELFF
CDR3 length: 18; J gene: TRBJ1-2; V gene: TRBV10-1; CDR3 protein: CASSDRRQRRSRAPGYTF
CDR3 length: 14; J gene: TRBJ1-2; V gene: TRBV3-1/TRBV3-2; CDR3 protein: CASSQEDRGGGYTF